Below are 26 T cell receptor beta chains sequenced from a single sample in a study of blood T cell repertoires in COVID-19. The protocol was immunoSEQ multiplex PCR, while the TCRdb copy is restricted to in-frame clones and leaves out a portion. The sample contains some 290,000 clones, around 81% of which appear only once. Sequencing was carried out using peripheral blood. The receptors come from a woman in her sixties with active or convalescent COVID-19.

The chain combines TRBV3-1 (or the pseudogene TRBV3-2) with TRBJ2-7, with a possible D match to TRBD1 (7 bases). Trimming left V 0 bases short and J 1 base short, with 13 bases between. Germline V gives CDR1 LGHDT, CDR2 YNNKEL (reference sequence). The CDR3 runs 16 residues. The CDR3 here is CASSQDRGTASYEQYF. As DNA, the CDR3 is TGTGCCAGCAGCCAAGATCGCGGGACAGCTTCCTACGAGCAGTACTTC.

The genes are TRBV6-5 and TRBJ2-3; perhaps TRBD2 as D (7 bases). The CDR3 totals 15 residues. V gave up 5 bases and J gave up 4 bases, with 16 bases separating them. CDR1 MNHEY and CDR2 SVGAGI come from the germline V gene. The CDR3 nucleotides read TGTGCCAGCAGTCATCCGGGGGGCATGGCAGATACGCAGTATTTT. This codes for CASSHPGGMADTQYF.

V gene TRBV11-2 combines with J gene TRBJ2-3, with D unclear. V gave up 8 bases and J gave up 6 bases, with 9 bases separating them. Looked up from germline, CDR1 is SGHAT and CDR2 is FQNNGV. The CDR3 covers 11 residues. CDR3 nucleotide sequence: TGTGCCAGCCTGGTCTACGATACGCAGTATTTT. It translates to CASLVYDTQYF.

The V and J genes are TRBV14 and TRBJ1-1, with 9 bases matching TRBD1. With 4 bases clipped from V and 10 bases from J, the junction kept 10 bases outside the gene matches. The CDR3 covers 14 residues. Germline loops: CDR1 SGHDN, CDR2 FVKESK. DNA for the CDR3: TGTGCCAGCAGCCCGGGGACAGGGCCGGACAGAGCTTTCTTT. It is translated as CASSPGTGPDRAFF.

The rearrangement joins TRBV20-1 to TRBJ2-7; 7 positions agree with TRBD1. Germline-derived CDR1 and CDR2 are DFQATT and SNEGSKA (reference sequence). Trimming at V came to 3 bases and at J to 7 bases, leaving 9 bases not matched to a gene. The CDR3 is 13 residues long. The CDR3 DNA reads TGCAGTGCTAGTTCGGCAGGGGGTGGTGAGCAGTACTTC. This translates into CSASSAGGGEQYF.

The gene calls are TRBV10-3 and TRBJ2-7, with TRBD1 matching over 7 bases. Germline V gene sequence: CDR1 ENHRY, CDR2 SYGVKD. This CDR3 region has 16 residues. With V trimmed by 4 bases and J by 5 bases, 14 bases remained unmatched. In DNA form, the CDR3 reads TGTGCCATCAGTGGGGGCCCAAGGACAGGAGTAGACGAGCAGTACTTC. Amino acids: CAISGGPRTGVDEQYF.

The chain uses TRBV3-1 (or the pseudogene TRBV3-2) and TRBJ1-1; D is unclear. Germline CDR1 reads LGHDT; CDR2 reads YNNKEL (reference sequence). Between the trimmed V and J ends, which lost 6 bases and 6 bases, there was a span of 11 bases. The CDR3 has 12 residues. The CDR3 region is CASRQDGAEAFF. The CDR3 coding sequence is TGTGCCAGCAGGCAGGACGGGGCTGAAGCTTTCTTT.

This chain joins TRBV2 and TRBJ2-3, with 11 nucleotides matching TRBD2. V dropped 11 bases and J dropped 6; count of bases not matched to a gene: 13. CDR1 is SNHLY and CDR2 is FYNNEI in the germline V gene. CDR3 length equals 15 residues. CDR3 nucleotides: TGTGCCGTATTTTTCACTAGCGGGGGCCGGGATACGCAGTATTTT. Residues: CAVFFTSGGRDTQYF.

The chain carries TRBV5-8 and TRBJ1-2, with 12 bases aligning to TRBD1. This CDR3 comprises 18 residues. The junction had 14 bases not matched to a gene; V was cut back by 2 bases and J by 6 bases. CDR1 is SGHTS, CDR2 YDEGEE, per germline. The CDR3 protein is CASSLTPGQGAAKDGYTF. The CDR3 DNA reads TGTGCCAGCAGCTTAACTCCGGGACAGGGGGCGGCCAAGGATGGCTACACCTTC.

V usage is TRBV7-9 and J usage is TRBJ2-1, with a tentative D call TRBD1 (5 bases). CDR1 is SEHNR, CDR2 FQNEAQ, per germline (reference sequence). CDR3 size: 18 residues. V shed 5 bases and J shed 6 bases, with 26 bases lying between them. As DNA, the CDR3 is TGTGCCAGCAGCCCATTAGCCTCGGTGGCGGAAGGGGCCAATGAGCAGTTCTTC. Translating gives CASSPLASVAEGANEQFF.

The chain combines TRBV7-2 with TRBJ2-3; 8 bases are shared with TRBD2. The CDR3 is 17 amino acids. The V and J ends lost 4 bases and 4 bases, in that order; junction bases with no gene match: 13. Germline lookup yields CDR1 SGHTA and CDR2 FQGNSA. CDR3 residues: CASSSNGLAPRADTQYF. CDR3 in DNA: TGTGCCAGCAGCTCCAATGGACTAGCCCCCCGTGCAGATACGCAGTATTTT.

The chain joins TRBV4-1 to TRBJ2-2; a possible D gene is TRBD1 (6 bases). The CDR3 has 18 residues. Per the germline V gene, CDR1 is MGHRA and CDR2 is YSYEKL. Trimming left V 1 base short and J 0 bases short, with 15 bases between. The CDR3: CASSQALDRTANTGELFF. DNA of the CDR3: TGCGCCAGCAGCCAAGCATTGGACAGAACCGCGAACACCGGGGAGCTGTTTTTT.

This clone was detected a few times. The chain carries TRBV10-3 and TRBJ2-1; D may be TRBD1 (8 bases). Per the germline V gene, CDR1 is ENHRY and CDR2 is SYGVKD. Trimming took 8 bases from V and 2 from J, leaving 16 bases between them. The CDR3 extends over 15 amino acids. CDR3 coding DNA: TGTGCCATCGCTCAGGGGGCGGGGGCCTACAATGAGCAGTTCTTC. Protein: CAIAQGAGAYNEQFF.

The CDR3 DNA reads as TGTGCCAGCAGTTACCGCCAGAGGAGCTCCTACGAGCAGTACTTC. Translating it yields CASSYRQRSSYEQYF. The genes are TRBV6-5 and TRBJ2-7; D gene ambiguous. The CDR3 is 15 residues long. The germline V gene encodes CDR1 MNHEY and CDR2 SVGAGI. The ends were cut back, 2 bases at V and 0 bases at J, with 11 bases in the middle.

In regard to this clone: The sample contains more than one DNA sequence encoding this CDR3. The CDR3: CASSIGQGNYGYTF. CDR3 in DNA: TGTGCCAGTAGTATCGGTCAGGGAAACTATGGCTACACCTTC. The chain recombines TRBV19 with TRBJ1-2; weak D call: TRBD1 (5 bases). Trimming removed 3 bases at V and 2 bases at J, with 10 bases between. The CDR3 contains 14 residues. The germline gives CDR1 LNHDA, CDR2 SQIVND (reference sequence). Based on the CDR3 plus reference TRBV19 and TRBJ1-2, the full variable domain is DGGITQSPKYLFRKEGQNVTLSCEQNLNHDAMYWYRQDPGQGLRLIYYSQIVNDFQKGDIAEGYSVSREKKESFPLTVTSAQKNPTAFYLCASSIGQGNYGYTFGSGTRLTVV.

The chain uses TRBV7-2 and TRBJ2-2, with 11 bases matching TRBD2. The germline V gene encodes CDR1 SGHTA and CDR2 FQGNSA. Unmatched junction bases numbered 5, after V lost 5 bases and J lost 6 bases. CDR3 length: 15 residues. The CDR3 coding sequence is TGTGCCAGCAGCGTTAGCGGGGGGGGTTCCGGGGAGCTGTTTTTT. It encodes CASSVSGGGSGELFF.

This chain connects TRBV6-5 to TRBJ2-7; tentative D call: TRBD2 (5 bases). Germline lookup yields CDR1 MNHEY and CDR2 SVGAGI. V lost 5 bases to trimming and J lost 4 bases, with 15 bases between them. The length of the CDR3 is 14 residues. For the CDR3, the DNA is TGTGCCAGCAGTAAACGGACTGTCGGTTACGAGCAGTACTTC. Its translation is CASSKRTVGYEQYF.

V gene TRBV6-2 or TRBV6-3 combines with J gene TRBJ1-2; 8 bases map to TRBD1. The V and J ends lost 5 bases and 7 bases, in that order; junction bases with no gene match: 6. This CDR3 is 13 amino acids long. CDR1 and CDR2 (germline): MNHEY, SVGEGT. The CDR3, as DNA: TGTGCCAGCAGTCGGACAGGGAGGGTTGGCTACACCTTC. Protein sequence: CASSRTGRVGYTF.

This chain connects TRBV9 to TRBJ2-1; 9 positions match TRBD2. The CDR3 has 16 residues. Trimming removed 0 bases from V and 4 bases from J; junction bases left unmatched: 5. Germline values: CDR1 SGDLS, CDR2 YYNGEE. DNA of the CDR3: TGTGCCAGCAGCGTAGATCGAGCGGGGGGTTACAATGAGCAGTTCTTC. This translates into CASSVDRAGGYNEQFF.

This chain joins TRBV3-1 (or the pseudogene TRBV3-2) and TRBJ1-2; possibly TRBD1 for D (5 bases). Deletions cut 0 bases from V and 4 bases from J, with 9 bases between. The CDR3 contains 14 residues. Germline lookup yields CDR1 LGHDT and CDR2 YNNKEL (reference sequence). The chain's CDR3 is CASSQDQGSYGYTF. The CDR3 DNA sequence: TGTGCCAGCAGCCAAGATCAGGGCTCCTATGGCTACACCTTC.

The V and J genes are TRBV5-1 and TRBJ2-7, with a tentative D call TRBD2 (7 bases). This CDR3 is built from 13 residues. The germline V and J ends were trimmed by 1 base and 6 bases, with 11 bases remaining between them. In germline, CDR1 is SGHRS, CDR2 YFSETQ. CDR3: CASSLSGEGEQYF. As DNA, the CDR3 is TGCGCCAGCAGCTTGTCAGGGGAGGGCGAGCAGTACTTC.

This clone was detected many times. The J gene is TRBJ2-7, the V gene TRBV6-6, with 8 bases identical to TRBD1. The CDR3 is 12 amino acids. Germline assignment: CDR1 MNHNY and CDR2 SVGAGI (reference sequence). After removal of 8 bases from V and 7 bases from J, the junction contained 7 bases not matched to a gene. CDR3 sequence reads: CASGRTGYEQYF. The CDR3 DNA sequence: TGTGCCAGCGGCCGGACAGGGTATGAGCAGTACTTC.

The chain combines TRBV15 with TRBJ1-2; 9 nucleotides match TRBD1. Germline V CDR1 and CDR2: LNHNV, YYDKDF (reference sequence). The CDR3 is made up of 14 amino acids. Germline trimming cut 3 bases from V and 3 bases from J; bases unmatched to any gene: 2. The CDR3: CATSRGQGDYGYTF. The DNA for the CDR3 is TGTGCCACCAGCAGGGGACAGGGAGACTATGGCTACACCTTC.

The rearrangement uses TRBV6-5 and TRBJ2-1, with 12 bases identical to TRBD2. The J segment lost 8 bases and the V segment lost 7 bases, leaving 9 bases of the junction unmatched. The CDR3 has 15 amino acids. From germline, CDR1 is MNHEY and CDR2 SVGAGI. The chain's CDR3 is CASKELAGGGHEQFF. The CDR3 nucleotides read TGTGCCAGCAAGGAACTAGCGGGGGGCGGACATGAGCAGTTCTTC.

This clone was seen a few times. J is TRBJ1-5 and V is TRBV2; unclear D gene. Germline V gives CDR1 SNHLY, CDR2 FYNNEI. The CDR3 totals 21 residues. Trimming took off 2 bases at V and 0 bases at J, with 26 bases between the two ends. This CDR3 reads CASSERPSGWRYPYSNQPQHF. CDR3 nucleotides: TGTGCCAGCAGTGAACGGCCCTCGGGGTGGAGATATCCTTATAGCAATCAGCCCCAGCATTTT.

This sequence joins TRBV6-1 and TRBJ2-1, with TRBD2 matching over 8 bases. V was pared by 3 bases and J by 0 bases, with 1 base of the junction left unmatched. In germline, CDR1 is MNHNS, CDR2 SASEGT. The CDR3 is 15 amino acids. The CDR3 loop is CASSERGASYNEQFF. The CDR3 coding sequence is TGTGCCAGCAGTGAGCGGGGGGCCTCCTACAATGAGCAGTTCTTC.